This TCR beta chain was identified in a study of cytotoxic CD8 clonotypes in ibrutinib-treated CLL. This table comes from immunoSEQ multiplex PCR, and its TCRdb copy is limited to in-frame clones, with some not included. The data contain 150,000 to 200,000 clones, roughly four fifths of them singletons. Germline values: CDR1 SGHAT, CDR2 FQNNGV. The CDR3 is 12 amino acids. The V gene lost 10 bases and the J gene lost 2 bases, with 10 bases spanning the gap. The material sequenced was PBMCs, taken after 12 months of ibrutinib treatment. The sequence was collected from a human donor with chronic lymphocytic leukemia. V usage is TRBV11-2 and J usage is TRBJ2-3, with D possibly matching TRBD2 (5 bases). CDR3 loop: CATTEVTDTQYF. As DNA, the CDR3 is TGTGCCACCACGGAGGTCACAGATACGCAGTATTTT.